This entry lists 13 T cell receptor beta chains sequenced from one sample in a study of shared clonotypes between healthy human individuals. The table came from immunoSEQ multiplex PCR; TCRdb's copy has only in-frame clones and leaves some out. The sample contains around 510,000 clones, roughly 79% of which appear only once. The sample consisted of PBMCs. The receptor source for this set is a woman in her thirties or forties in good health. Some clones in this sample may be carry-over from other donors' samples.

The CDR3 loop is CASSAGDLSQETQYF. DNA of the CDR3: TGTGCCAGCAGCGCGGGGGACCTGTCTCAAGAGACCCAGTACTTC. The chain joins TRBV9 to TRBJ2-5; possibly TRBD2 for D (6 bases). Trimming pared 3 bases from V and 2 bases from J, leaving 14 bases between. Germline CDR1 reads SGDLS; CDR2 reads YYNGEE. The CDR3 totals 15 residues.

The CDR3 loop is CASSSSGGTSLGGELFF. DNA of the CDR3: TGTGCCAGCAGCTCCTCTGGAGGGACTTCCCTTGGCGGGGAGCTGTTTTTT. The chain links TRBV9 to TRBJ2-2, with D perhaps matching TRBD2 (6 bases). The CDR3 extends over 17 amino acids. The germline CDR1 and CDR2 sequences are SGDLS and YYNGEE. Trimming shortened V by 4 bases and J by 7 bases, and 23 bases separated the two germline ends.

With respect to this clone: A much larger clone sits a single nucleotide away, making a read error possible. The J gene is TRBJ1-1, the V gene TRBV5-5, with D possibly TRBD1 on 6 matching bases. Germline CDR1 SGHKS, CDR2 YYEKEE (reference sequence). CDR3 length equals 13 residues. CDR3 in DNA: TGCGCCAGCAGCCGAGGACAGAGCACTGAAGCTTTCTTT. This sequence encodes CASSRGQSTEAFF.

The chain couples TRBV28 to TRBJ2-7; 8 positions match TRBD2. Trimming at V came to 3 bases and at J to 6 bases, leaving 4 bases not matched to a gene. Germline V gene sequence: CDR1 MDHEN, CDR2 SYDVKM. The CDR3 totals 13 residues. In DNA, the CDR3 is TGTGCCAGCAGTTTTCCCGGGACTAGCGAGCAGTACTTC. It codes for CASSFPGTSEQYF.

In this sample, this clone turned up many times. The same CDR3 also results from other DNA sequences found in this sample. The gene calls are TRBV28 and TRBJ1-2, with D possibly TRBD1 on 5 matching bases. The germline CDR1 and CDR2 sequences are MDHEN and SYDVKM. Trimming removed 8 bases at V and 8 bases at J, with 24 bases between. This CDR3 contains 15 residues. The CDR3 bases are TGTGCCAGCCTCGATTTCCCCGGGACGAGAAAAGGCTACACCTTC. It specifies CASLDFPGTRKGYTF.

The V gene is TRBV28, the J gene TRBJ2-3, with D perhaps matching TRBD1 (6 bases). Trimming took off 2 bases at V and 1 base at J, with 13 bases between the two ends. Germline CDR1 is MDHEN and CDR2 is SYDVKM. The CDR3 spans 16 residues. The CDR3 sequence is CASSLHGEGGTDTQYF. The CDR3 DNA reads TGTGCCAGCAGTTTACACGGCGAGGGGGGCACAGATACGCAGTATTTT.

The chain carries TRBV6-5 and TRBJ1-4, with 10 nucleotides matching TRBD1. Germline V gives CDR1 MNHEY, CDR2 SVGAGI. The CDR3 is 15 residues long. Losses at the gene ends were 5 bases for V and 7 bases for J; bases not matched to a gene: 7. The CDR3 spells CASSPTGGRGEKLFF. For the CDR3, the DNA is TGTGCCAGCAGTCCGACAGGGGGCCGGGGTGAAAAACTGTTTTTT.

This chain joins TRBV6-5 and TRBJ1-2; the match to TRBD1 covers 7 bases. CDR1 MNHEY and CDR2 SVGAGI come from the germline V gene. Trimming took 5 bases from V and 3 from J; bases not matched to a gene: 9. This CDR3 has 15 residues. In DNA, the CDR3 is TGTGCCAGCAGTCAAACAGGGGTAGGCCACTATGGCTACACCTTC. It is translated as CASSQTGVGHYGYTF.

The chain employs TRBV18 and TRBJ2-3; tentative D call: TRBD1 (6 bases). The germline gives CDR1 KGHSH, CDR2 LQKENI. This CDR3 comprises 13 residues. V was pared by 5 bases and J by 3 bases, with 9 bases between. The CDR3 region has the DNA TGTGCCAGCTCATTTGGACAGACAGATACGCAGTATTTT. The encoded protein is CASSFGQTDTQYF. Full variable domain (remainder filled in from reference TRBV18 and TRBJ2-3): NAGVMQNPRHLVRRRGQEARLRCSPMKGHSHVYWYRQLPEEGLKFMVYLQKENIIDESGMPKERFSAEFPKEGPSILRIQQVVRGDSAAYFCASSFGQTDTQYFGPGTRLTVL.

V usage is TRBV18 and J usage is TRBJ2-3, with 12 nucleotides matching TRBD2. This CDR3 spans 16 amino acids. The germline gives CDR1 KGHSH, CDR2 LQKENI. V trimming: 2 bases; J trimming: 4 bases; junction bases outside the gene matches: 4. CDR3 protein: CASSPRGLAGSDTQYF. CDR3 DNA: TGTGCCAGCTCACCAAGGGGACTAGCGGGCTCAGATACGCAGTATTTT.

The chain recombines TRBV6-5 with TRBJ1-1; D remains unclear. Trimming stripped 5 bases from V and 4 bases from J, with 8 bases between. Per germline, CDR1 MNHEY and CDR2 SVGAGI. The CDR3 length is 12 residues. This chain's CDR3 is CASSQEGTEAFF. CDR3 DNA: TGTGCCAGCAGTCAAGAAGGCACTGAAGCTTTCTTT.

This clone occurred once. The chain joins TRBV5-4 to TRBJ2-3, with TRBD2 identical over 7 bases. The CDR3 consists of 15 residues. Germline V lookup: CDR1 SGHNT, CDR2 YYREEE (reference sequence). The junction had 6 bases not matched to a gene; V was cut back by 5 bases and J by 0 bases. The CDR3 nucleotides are TGTGCCAGCAGGAGAAGCGGGACTAGCACAGATACGCAGTATTTT. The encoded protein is CASRRSGTSTDTQYF.

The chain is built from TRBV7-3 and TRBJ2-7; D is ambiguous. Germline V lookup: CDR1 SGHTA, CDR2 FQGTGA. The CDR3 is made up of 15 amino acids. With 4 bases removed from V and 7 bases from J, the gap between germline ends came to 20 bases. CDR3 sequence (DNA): TGTGCCAGCAGCTACGCACCGGGCCCTTCGAGAGAGCAGTACTTC. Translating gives CASSYAPGPSREQYF.